The subject of this entry is one T cell receptor (beta chain). Its binding antigen is unknown. No per-base quality is available; no much larger clone lies one base away. This specimen comes from a study of T cell responses to AZD1222 COVID-19 vaccine (TCRdb year 2021). Concerning the study at large: A total of 233 trial participants underwent TCR sequencing, of whom roughly 210 had received two doses of AZD1222 and about 25 had received two doses of the MenACWY control vaccine. Trial participants were enrolled by age into subgroups of 18-55, 56-69 and 70-plus years, and around 150, 28 and 57 TCR-sequenced participants, respectively, were included in these subgroups. Study-wide conclusions, independent of this receptor: The whole spike protein was spanned by vaccine-associated CD4 TCRs, and dominant responses were seen in regions 160-218 and 743-854. Nearly half of unique spike-specific TCRs reportedly recognized epitopes outside regions mutated in the B.1.351 and B.1.1.7 variants. In the small 56-69-year group, the increase in depth fell short of significance, most likely because of low power. A significant rise in spike-specific TCR breadth and depth was observed after two AZD1222 doses relative to day 0 and relative to MenACWY recipients. Because no samples from the day 14 peak response were available, repertoires could be characterized only after the peak T cell response. Conclusions about previously exposed vaccinees were limited because only six AZD1222 recipients were SARS-CoV-2 seropositive at baseline. Participants were mostly white British, with more females than males. The authors suggested clonal diversity may have been underestimated.

The time point tag for this specimen amounts to: about 28 days (+/-7) after the second vaccine dose. AZD1222 recipients given second doses at about 4 weeks or at about 12 weeks were pooled, since spike-specific TCR depth and breadth were not found to differ between the two schedules. Vaccinee samples came from UK trials COV001 and COV002, including a single-blind randomized controlled phase 2/3 trial of AZD1222 (ChAdOx1 nCoV-19) in healthy adults. For TCRbeta chain sequencing, PBMC samples from trial participants were taken at day 0 and at day 28 after the second dose. Looking up the germline V gene yields CDR1 MGHDK and CDR2 SYGVNS. The CDR3, cysteine through phenylalanine, is 13 amino acids long. Only CDR3 DNA remains: 39 bases, in frame from the first base. The V end loses 0 bases and the J end loses 5 bases, and a stretch of 7 bases separates them. The CDR3 regions of human TCRbeta chains were analyzed by immunosequencing. Turning to the authors' computational methods: Repertoire TCRs were matched against a reference library of SARS-CoV-2-specific TCRs generated with the MIRA antigen-specificity platform. Breadth meant the fraction of unique TCRs that were SARS-CoV-2-associated, whereas depth meant the fraction of total T cells that were SARS-CoV-2-associated. Using the MIRA data, every spike-specific TCR was mapped to the spike region that the TCR reacted to and assigned to either a CD4 or a CD8 class. Log10-transformed breadth and depth values were compared by one-way ANOVA with Sidak's multiple comparisons tests. The table was pulled from immuneACCESS by TCRdb, which kept in-frame rearrangements only. Such tables lose some clones; where checked, under half of the loss comes from unresolved V genes, and the rest has no known cause. That table supplies the V and J calls and clone size; D and trimming were determined from the DNA. This sample has approximately 89,000 clones in its table, and 90% of those were observed once. Jointly, the top ten make up 5.4% of the sample.

This TCR was sampled from an adult who received the AZD1222 COVID-19 vaccine. The rearrangement combines TRBV25-1 with TRBJ1-1, with no confidently assigned D gene. Sequenced material: peripheral blood, taken 28 days after the second AZD1222 dose. The DNA sequence is as follows: TGTGCCAGCAGTGAATATAAGAGGACTGAAGCTTTCTTT. Its amino acids are CASSEYKRTEAFF.